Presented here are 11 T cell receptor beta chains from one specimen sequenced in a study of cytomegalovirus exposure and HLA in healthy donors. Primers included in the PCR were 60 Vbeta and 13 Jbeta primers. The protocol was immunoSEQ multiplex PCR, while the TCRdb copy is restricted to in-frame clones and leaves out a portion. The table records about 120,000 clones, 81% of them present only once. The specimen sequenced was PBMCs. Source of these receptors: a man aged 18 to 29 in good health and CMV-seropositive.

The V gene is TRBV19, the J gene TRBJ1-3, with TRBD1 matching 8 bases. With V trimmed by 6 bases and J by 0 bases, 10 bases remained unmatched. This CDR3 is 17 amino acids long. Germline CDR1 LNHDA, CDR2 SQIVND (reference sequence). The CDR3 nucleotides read TGTGCCAGTAGCCTCCGGACAGGGCAAAGCTCTGGAAACACCATATATTTT. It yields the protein CASSLRTGQSSGNTIYF.

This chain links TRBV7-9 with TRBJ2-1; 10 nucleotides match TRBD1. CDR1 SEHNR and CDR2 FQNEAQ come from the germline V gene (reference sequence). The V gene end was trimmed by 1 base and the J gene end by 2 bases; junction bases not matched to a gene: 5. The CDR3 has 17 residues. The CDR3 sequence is CASSLVGDRGPYNEQFF. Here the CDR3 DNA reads TGTGCCAGCAGCTTAGTAGGGGACAGGGGTCCCTACAATGAGCAGTTCTTC.

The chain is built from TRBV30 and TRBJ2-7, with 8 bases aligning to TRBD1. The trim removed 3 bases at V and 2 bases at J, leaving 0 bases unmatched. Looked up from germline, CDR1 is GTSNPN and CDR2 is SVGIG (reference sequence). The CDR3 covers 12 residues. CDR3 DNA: TGTGCCTGGAGACAGGGGGCCTACGAGCAGTACTTC. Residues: CAWRQGAYEQYF.

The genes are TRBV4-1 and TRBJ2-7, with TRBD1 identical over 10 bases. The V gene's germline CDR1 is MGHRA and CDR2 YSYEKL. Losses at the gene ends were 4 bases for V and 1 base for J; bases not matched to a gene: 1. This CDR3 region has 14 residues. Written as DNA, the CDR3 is TGCGCCAGCAGCCCGGACAGGGGGTCCTACGAGCAGTACTTC. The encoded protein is CASSPDRGSYEQYF.

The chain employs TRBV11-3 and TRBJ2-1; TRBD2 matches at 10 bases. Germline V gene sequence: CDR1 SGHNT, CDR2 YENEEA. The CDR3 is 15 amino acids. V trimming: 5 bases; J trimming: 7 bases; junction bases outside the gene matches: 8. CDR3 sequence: CASSRLAGGLNEQFF. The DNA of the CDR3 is TGTGCCAGCAGCCGCTTAGCGGGGGGATTGAATGAGCAGTTCTTC.

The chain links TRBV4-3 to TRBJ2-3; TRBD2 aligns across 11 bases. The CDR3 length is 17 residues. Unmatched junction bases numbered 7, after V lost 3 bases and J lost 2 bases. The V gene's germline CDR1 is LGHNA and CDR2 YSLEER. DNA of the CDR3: TGCGCCAGCAGCCAGGGGGTAGCGGGAGGGCCCACAGATACGCAGTATTTT. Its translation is CASSQGVAGGPTDTQYF.

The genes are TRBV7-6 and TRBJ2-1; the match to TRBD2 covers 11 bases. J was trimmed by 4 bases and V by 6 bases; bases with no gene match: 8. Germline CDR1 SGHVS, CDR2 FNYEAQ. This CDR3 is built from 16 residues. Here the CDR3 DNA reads TGTGCCAGCAGTCCATCCCGGACTAGCGGGTACAATGAGCAGTTCTTC. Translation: CASSPSRTSGYNEQFF.

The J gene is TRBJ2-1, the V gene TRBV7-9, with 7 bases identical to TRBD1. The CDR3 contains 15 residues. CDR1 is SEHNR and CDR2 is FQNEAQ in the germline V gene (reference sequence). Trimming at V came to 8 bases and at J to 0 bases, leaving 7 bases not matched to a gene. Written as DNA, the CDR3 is TGTGCCAGCTCCTGGACAGGCGACTCCTACAATGAGCAGTTCTTC. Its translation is CASSWTGDSYNEQFF.

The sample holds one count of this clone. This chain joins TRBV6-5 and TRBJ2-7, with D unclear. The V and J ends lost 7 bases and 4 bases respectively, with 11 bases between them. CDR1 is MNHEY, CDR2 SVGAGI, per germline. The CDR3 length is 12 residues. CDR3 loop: CASTPQQYEQYF. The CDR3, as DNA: TGTGCCAGCACCCCCCAACAGTACGAGCAGTACTTC.

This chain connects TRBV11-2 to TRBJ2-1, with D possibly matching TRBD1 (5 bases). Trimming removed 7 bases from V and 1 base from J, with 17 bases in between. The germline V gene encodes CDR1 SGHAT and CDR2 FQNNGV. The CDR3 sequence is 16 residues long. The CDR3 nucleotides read TGTGCCAGCACCCTACGGCTGGGGCAGTCCTACAATGAGCAGTTCTTC. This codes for CASTLRLGQSYNEQFF. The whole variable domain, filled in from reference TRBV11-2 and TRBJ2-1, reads EAGVAQSPRYKIIEKRQSVAFWCNPISGHATLYWYQQILGQGPKLLIQFQNNGVVDDSQLPKDRFSAERLKGVDSTLKIQPAKLEDSAVYLCASTLRLGQSYNEQFFGPGTRLTVL.

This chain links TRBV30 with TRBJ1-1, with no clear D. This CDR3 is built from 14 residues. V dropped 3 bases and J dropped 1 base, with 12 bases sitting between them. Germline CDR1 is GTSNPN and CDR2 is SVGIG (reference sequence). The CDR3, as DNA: TGTGCCTGGAGGCCATCCCAGGCGAACACTGAAGCTTTCTTT. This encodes CAWRPSQANTEAFF.